This T cell receptor (beta chain) was documented in a study of blood T cell repertoires in COVID-19. Study-level information: Samples taken during acute and convalescent COVID-19 were collected in the United States, Italy and Spain. Nucleic acid was either cDNA or gDNA, and it came from T cells, B-cell-depleted T cells, or PBMCs.

Germline assignment: CDR1 KGHDR and CDR2 SFDVKD. The CDR3 runs to 14 residues. With V trimmed by 10 bases and J by 6 bases, 9 bases remained unmatched. Under the authors' procedure: It was from reference gene primer amplification that nucleated cell counts were estimated. Clones were read by immunoSEQ multiplex PCR, and TCRdb kept only the in-frame ones, dropping some. The DNA gave D and trimming, while V, J and clone size come from that table. The sample consists of roughly 250,000 clones, around 90% of them appearing once. Participant ages covered roughly 18 to 89 years across 24 US areas. This rearrangement joins TRBV24-1 to TRBJ2-1, with 9 nucleotides matching TRBD2. The clonotype originates from a woman between 50 and 59 years old who had recovered from COVID-19. Material for sequencing was PBMCs or T cells enriched from blood (not recorded which). CDR3 in amino acids: CATGAGTSSNEQFF. CDR3 in DNA: TGTGCCACTGGGGCCGGGACTAGCAGCAATGAGCAGTTCTTC.